This passage covers 4 T cell receptor beta chains from one sample sequenced in a study of T cell responses to AZD1222 COVID-19 vaccine. Sequenced by immunoSEQ multiplex PCR; TCRdb stores in-frame clones only, minus some. The repertoire holds fewer than 200,000 clones, about 87% seen once, with around 6.4% in the top ten. Specimen: peripheral blood, collected on day 0 of AZD1222 vaccination. These receptors all come from an adult in good health.

This chain connects TRBV30 to TRBJ1-3, with D possibly being TRBD1 (5 bases). From germline, CDR1 is GTSNPN and CDR2 SVGIG (reference sequence). V was clipped by 3 bases and J by 1 base, with 13 bases between them. This CDR3 comprises 15 residues. DNA for the CDR3: TGTGCCTGGAGATCGGGACCTCGATCTGGAAACACCATATATTTT. Translated: CAWRSGPRSGNTIYF. The full variable domain, rest sourced from reference TRBV30 and TRBJ1-3, is SQTIHQWPATLVQPVGSPLSLECTVEGTSNPNLYWYRQAAGRGLQLLFYSVGIGQISSEVPQNLSASRPQDRQFILSSKKLLLSDSGFYLCAWRSGPRSGNTIYFGEGSWLTVV.

The chain employs TRBV6-5 and TRBJ2-1, with D hard to call. The germline gives CDR1 MNHEY, CDR2 SVGAGI. The V end lost 6 bases, the J end lost 10 bases, and 7 bases lay between the germline ends. CDR3 length: 10 residues. The CDR3 sequence: CASSGPEQFF. CDR3 DNA: TGTGCCAGCAGCGGACCAGAGCAGTTCTTC.

This rearrangement joins TRBV5-1 to TRBJ2-7; perhaps TRBD1 as D (6 bases). Germline V gene data show CDR1 as SGHRS and CDR2 as YFSETQ. The CDR3 is 17 residues long. Between the trimmed V and J ends, which lost 4 bases and 6 bases, there was a span of 26 bases. The CDR3: CASSPGDTGNGLGEQYF. The CDR3 coding sequence is TGCGCCAGCAGCCCTGGAGATACAGGGAACGGTCTGGGCGAGCAGTACTTC. The full variable domain, its missing parts supplied by reference TRBV5-1 and TRBJ2-7, is KAGVTQTPRYLIKTRGQQVTLSCSPISGHRSVSWYQQTPGQGLQFLFEYFSETQRNKGNFPGRFSGRQFSNSRSEMNVSTLELGDSALYLCASSPGDTGNGLGEQYFGPGTRLTVT.

This clone was counted a single time. The V call is TRBV10-3, the J call TRBJ2-7; the match to TRBD1 covers 9 bases. CDR1 is ENHRY and CDR2 is SYGVKD in the germline V gene. This CDR3 comprises 16 residues. The V gene end was trimmed by 3 bases and the J gene end by 4 bases; junction bases not matched to a gene: 10. Written as DNA, the CDR3 is TGTGCCATCAGTGATGCCCCGGGACAGGGTTCATACGAGCAGTACTTC. Translated, it gives CAISDAPGQGSYEQYF.